A single sample is the source of the 23 T cell receptor beta chains below, sequenced in a study of read filtering for tumor transcriptome and immune sequencing. The library was built from about 400 ng RNA with molecular barcoded adaptors for alpha/delta and beta/gamma chains. TCRdb redid the calling of the reads with MiXCR, one entry per CDR3 protein. Here the sample spans around 65,000 distinct CDR3 sequences, about a fifth being singletons. The specimen sequenced was a population of CD138-negative cells sorted from bone marrow. These receptors came from a donor aged 40 or over with multiple myeloma.

This clonotype was observed at least ten times. V and J are TRBV14 and TRBJ2-4; either TRBD1 or TRBD2 may fit D (6 bases each). The germline gives CDR1 SGHDN, CDR2 FVKESK. The CDR3 has 16 residues. The V and J ends lost 2 bases and 3 bases respectively, with 14 bases between them. The CDR3 is CASSQRVGGSKNIQYF. Written as DNA, the CDR3 is TGTGCCAGCAGCCAACGGGTAGGGGGGAGCAAAAACATTCAGTACTTC.

This clonotype was counted at least ten times. This CDR3 is CASSESGYQPQHF. CDR3 DNA sequence: TGTGCCAGCAGTGAATCGGGTTATCAGCCCCAGCATTTT. V usage is TRBV2 and J usage is TRBJ1-5; D not resolved. Germline CDR1 reads SNHLY; CDR2 reads FYNNEI. The CDR3 totals 13 residues. Trimming cost V 2 bases and J 5 bases, with 7 bases left between them.

The V and J genes are TRBV29-1 and TRBJ2-5; D may be TRBD2 (6 bases). The germline CDR1 and CDR2 sequences are SQVTM and ANQGSEA. The CDR3 extends over 10 amino acids. For the CDR3, the DNA is TGCCTGTGGAGGGAAGAGACCCAGTACTTC. Encoded protein: CLWREETQYF.

This clonotype showed up many times. The V and J genes are TRBV2 and TRBJ2-7; D might be TRBD2 (5 bases). The germline V and J ends were trimmed by 7 bases and 2 bases, with 12 bases remaining between them. Germline CDR1 is SNHLY and CDR2 is FYNNEI. The CDR3 spans 13 residues. The CDR3 nucleotides are TGTGCCAGCATAACGGGATTCACCTACGAGCAGTACTTC. Protein: CASITGFTYEQYF.

By sample share, this clonotype is medium-sized. This rearrangement joins TRBV5-1 to TRBJ2-1, with a tentative D call TRBD2 (6 bases). Between the trimmed V and J ends, which lost 0 bases and 5 bases, there was a span of 12 bases. Germline CDR1 and CDR2: SGHRS and YFSETQ. This CDR3 has 15 amino acids. CDR3 amino acids: CASSLGGAGNNEQFF. The CDR3 region has the DNA TGCGCCAGCAGCTTGGGAGGGGCGGGAAACAATGAGCAGTTCTTC. Full variable domain (remainder filled in from reference TRBV5-1 and TRBJ2-1): KAGVTQTPRYLIKTRGQQVTLSCSPISGHRSVSWYQQTPGQGLQFLFEYFSETQRNKGNFPGRFSGRQFSNSRSEMNVSTLELGDSALYLCASSLGGAGNNEQFFGPGTRLTVL.

This clonotype has only a few counts. With a much larger clone just one base away, this may be a read error. The V call is TRBV6-5, the J call TRBJ2-1; a possible D gene is TRBD1 (6 bases). The length of the CDR3 is 15 residues. Germline loops: CDR1 MNHEY, CDR2 SVGAGI. The V gene lost 2 bases and the J gene lost 5 bases, with 13 bases spanning the gap. Written as DNA, the CDR3 is TGTGCCAGCAGTTACCATCTGGACAGCGACAATGAGCAGTTCTTC. Its protein product is CASSYHLDSDNEQFF.

The V gene is TRBV12-3 or TRBV12-4, the J gene TRBJ2-3; 7 bases are a match to TRBD1. The J segment lost 1 base and the V segment lost 5 bases, leaving 9 bases of the junction unmatched. This CDR3 is built from 16 residues. The CDR3 bases are TGTGCCAGCAGTCCTAGAGACAGGGCGGGCACAGATACGCAGTATTTT. Protein product: CASSPRDRAGTDTQYF.

CDR3 nucleotide sequence: TGCGCCAGCAGAATTAGGACAGATGAGAATAAAAAACTGTTTTTT. It codes for CASRIRTDENKKLFF. V is TRBV5-1 and J is TRBJ1-4, with D tentatively TRBD1 (6 bases). V was pared by 5 bases and J by 9 bases, with 20 bases between. The CDR3 totals 15 residues. The germline V gene encodes CDR1 SGHRS and CDR2 YFSETQ.

This clonotype appeared a few times. This CDR3 reads CASSIRLAGSTDTQYF. In DNA, the CDR3 is TGTGCCAGCAGCATACGACTAGCGGGGAGCACAGATACGCAGTATTTT. The chain recombines TRBV14 with TRBJ2-3; the match to TRBD2 covers 11 bases. Per germline, CDR1 SGHDN and CDR2 FVKESK. Trimming at V came to 5 bases and at J to 0 bases, leaving 4 bases not matched to a gene. This CDR3 contains 16 residues.

This clonotype was seen at least ten times. The chain is built from TRBV20-1 and TRBJ2-5, with 8 bases that match TRBD1. V lost 6 bases to trimming and J lost 5 bases; unmatched junction nucleotides: 5. Looked up from germline, CDR1 is DFQATT and CDR2 is SNEGSKA (reference sequence). The CDR3 extends over 12 amino acids. The CDR3 region is CSAAGGGETQYF. In nucleotides, the CDR3 is TGCAGTGCCGCAGGGGGCGGCGAGACCCAGTACTTC.

This rearrangement joins TRBV5-1 to TRBJ2-7; no definite D call. The length of the CDR3 is 17 residues. V was cut by 0 bases and J by 0 bases, with 16 bases left in between. CDR1 is SGHRS, CDR2 YFSETQ, per germline. The CDR3 protein is CASSLDSSGKISYEQYF. The CDR3 DNA sequence: TGCGCCAGCAGCTTGGATTCCTCGGGCAAGATCTCCTACGAGCAGTACTTC.

The table lists this clonotype with a few counts. A much larger clonotype is one base distant, so this may be a read error. The chain has TRBV23-1 and TRBJ2-1, with a possible D match to TRBD1 (5 bases). TRBV23-1 is placed among ORFs of uncertain function. CDR3 size: 16 residues. V lost 1 base, J lost 5 bases, and 15 bases lay in between. The CDR3 here is CASSQFEDMWDNEQFF. In nucleotides, the CDR3 is TGCGCCAGCAGTCAATTCGAGGACATGTGGGACAATGAGCAGTTCTTC.

This clonotype was found many times. The chain uses TRBV5-1 and TRBJ1-1, with 7 bases lining up with TRBD1. Germline-derived CDR1 and CDR2 are SGHRS and YFSETQ. V lost 4 bases and J lost 3; bases outside the gene matches: 18. The CDR3 spans 18 residues. Here the CDR3 DNA reads TGCGCCAGCAGCCCGCTCCCGCCCTCGACAGGGTGGGACACTGAAGCTTTCTTT. Translating gives CASSPLPPSTGWDTEAFF. The complete variable domain, with remaining parts taken from reference TRBV5-1 and TRBJ1-1, reads KAGVTQTPRYLIKTRGQQVTLSCSPISGHRSVSWYQQTPGQGLQFLFEYFSETQRNKGNFPGRFSGRQFSNSRSEMNVSTLELGDSALYLCASSPLPPSTGWDTEAFFGQGTRLTVV.

This clonotype was counted ten times or more. For the CDR3, the DNA is TGTGCCAGCAGAGCCCAGGGGGCTGGGGCCAACGTCCTGACTTTC. It specifies CASRAQGAGANVLTF. V is TRBV5-6 and J is TRBJ2-6, with 7 bases fitting TRBD1. Germline CDR1 SGHDT, CDR2 YYEEEE. This CDR3 is built from 15 residues. The J segment lost 2 bases and the V segment lost 5 bases, leaving 4 bases of the junction unmatched.

V and J are TRBV24-1 and TRBJ2-1; weak D call: TRBD2 (5 bases). This CDR3 contains 13 residues. Trimming took off 4 bases at V and 8 bases at J, with 11 bases between the two ends. Per germline, CDR1 KGHDR and CDR2 SFDVKD. CDR3 sequence: CATSETTSYEQFF. CDR3 DNA: TGTGCCACCAGTGAGACAACTAGTTATGAGCAGTTCTTC.

The chain carries TRBV7-3 and TRBJ1-1; 10 positions agree with TRBD1. The germline V gene has CDR1 SGHTA and CDR2 FQGTGA. This CDR3 is built from 14 residues. V trimming: 6 bases; J trimming: 6 bases; junction bases outside the gene matches: 7. Here the CDR3 reads CASSPGQGRSEAFF. The CDR3 region has the DNA TGTGCCAGCAGTCCGGGACAGGGGCGGTCTGAAGCTTTCTTT.

This clonotype appeared many times. This rearrangement joins TRBV6-4 to TRBJ2-3; D perhaps matches TRBD2 (6 bases). CDR3 length equals 13 residues. Trimming left V 2 bases short and J 4 bases short, with 7 bases between. The germline CDR1 and CDR2 sequences are MRHNA and SNTAGT. For the CDR3, the DNA is TGTGCCAGCAGTGACGGGGAGGCAGATACGCAGTATTTT. It translates to CASSDGEADTQYF.

This clonotype came up many times. The chain combines TRBV3-1 with TRBJ1-1; perhaps TRBD1 as D (5 bases). The CDR3 is 14 residues long. Trimming shortened V by 1 base and J by 3 bases, and 9 bases separated the two germline ends. Germline V gives CDR1 LGHDT, CDR2 YNNKEL (reference sequence). As DNA, the CDR3 is TGTGCCAGCAGCCAAGCGGGCAGGGACACTGAAGCTTTCTTT. Translated: CASSQAGRDTEAFF. The full variable domain, in which reference TRBV3-1 and TRBJ1-1 provide the parts outside the CDR3, is DTAVSQTPKYLVTQMGNDKSIKCEQNLGHDTMYWYKQDSKKFLKIMFSYNNKELIINETVPNRFSPKSPDKAHLNLHINSLELGDSAVYFCASSQAGRDTEAFFGQGTRLTVV.

There are many counts of this clonotype. The chain has TRBV6-5 and TRBJ2-6; D ambiguous. CDR3 length: 16 residues. Between the trimmed V and J ends, which lost 0 bases and 0 bases, there was a span of 6 bases. CDR1 MNHEY and CDR2 SVGAGI come from the germline V gene. The chain's CDR3 is CASSYSTGSGANVLTF. The CDR3 nucleotides are TGTGCCAGCAGTTACTCGACCGGCTCTGGGGCCAACGTCCTGACTTTC.

The chain combines TRBV6-6 with TRBJ1-4; D uncertain. Germline loops: CDR1 MNHNY, CDR2 SVGAGI (reference sequence). V lost 2 bases and J lost 8, with 12 bases in between. This CDR3 region has 14 residues. CDR3 in amino acids: CASSYDGEGEKLFF. The CDR3 region has the DNA TGTGCCAGCAGTTACGACGGGGAAGGGGAAAAACTGTTTTTT.

This clonotype was detected many times. The rearrangement uses TRBV10-3 and TRBJ1-1, with 9 bases that match TRBD1. The junction had 2 bases not matched to a gene; V was cut back by 3 bases and J by 3 bases. The CDR3 sequence is 14 residues long. CDR1 and CDR2 from the germline V gene are ENHRY and SYGVKD. The CDR3 region is CAISEGTGYTEAFF. The DNA for the CDR3 is TGTGCCATCAGTGAAGGGACAGGGTACACTGAAGCTTTCTTT.

This clonotype was recorded many times. The V call is TRBV18, the J call TRBJ1-1, with 12 nucleotides matching TRBD1. The CDR3 is made up of 14 amino acids. Germline values: CDR1 KGHSH, CDR2 LQKENI. V trimming: 5 bases; J trimming: 4 bases; junction bases outside the gene matches: 2. The CDR3 coding sequence is TGTGCCAGCTCAGAGGGACAGGGGGCCACTGAAGCTTTCTTT. It yields the protein CASSEGQGATEAFF.

Many counts were recorded for this clonotype. CDR3 nucleotide sequence: TGTGCCAGCCAACAGGGGTCCTCCTACGAGCAGTACTTC. It encodes CASQQGSSYEQYF. The V and J genes are TRBV5-4 and TRBJ2-7; 7 nucleotides align to TRBD1. The J segment lost 0 bases and the V segment lost 7 bases, leaving 4 bases of the junction unmatched. CDR1 SGHNT and CDR2 YYREEE come from the germline V gene (reference sequence). The CDR3 length is 13 residues.